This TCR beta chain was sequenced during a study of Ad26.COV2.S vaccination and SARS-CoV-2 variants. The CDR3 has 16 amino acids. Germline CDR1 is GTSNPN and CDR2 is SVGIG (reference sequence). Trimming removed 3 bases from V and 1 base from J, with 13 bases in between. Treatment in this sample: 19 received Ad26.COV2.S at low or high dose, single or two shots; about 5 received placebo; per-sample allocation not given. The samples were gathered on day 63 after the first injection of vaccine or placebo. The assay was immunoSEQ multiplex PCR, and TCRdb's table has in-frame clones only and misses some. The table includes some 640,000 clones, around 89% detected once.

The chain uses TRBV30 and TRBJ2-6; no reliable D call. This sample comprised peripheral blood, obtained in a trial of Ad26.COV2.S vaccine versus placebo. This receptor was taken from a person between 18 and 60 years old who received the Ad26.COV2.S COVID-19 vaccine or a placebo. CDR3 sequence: CAWRAYSLSGANVLTF. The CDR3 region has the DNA TGTGCCTGGAGAGCGTACAGCCTTTCTGGGGCCAACGTCCTGACTTTC.